This entry lists 10 T cell receptor beta chains sequenced from one sample in a study of shared clonotypes between healthy human individuals. Measured with immunoSEQ multiplex PCR; TCRdb has only the in-frame clones, and not every one. The data hold approximately 500,000 clones, with 65% to 85% observed a single time. Material: PBMCs. These receptors originate from a woman aged 40 to 50 in good health. Some clones in this sample may be carry-over from other donors' samples.

The chain recombines TRBV5-1 with TRBJ2-1, with unresolved D. The CDR3 extends over 15 amino acids. Trimming stripped 3 bases from V and 3 bases from J, with 13 bases between. In germline, CDR1 is SGHRS, CDR2 YFSETQ. CDR3: CASSWAGANYNEQFF. The CDR3 region has the DNA TGCGCCAGCAGCTGGGCAGGCGCGAACTACAATGAGCAGTTCTTC.

About this clone itself: A far larger clone is one base from this, pointing to a likely read error. The sample holds other DNA sequences that translate to the same CDR3. This sequence joins TRBV29-1 and TRBJ2-5, with 10 bases fitting TRBD2. The germline gives CDR1 SQVTM, CDR2 ANQGSEA. CDR3 size: 15 residues. After removal of 2 bases from V and 5 bases from J, the junction contained 8 bases not matched to a gene. The CDR3 protein is CSVERSGREVETQYF. Here the CDR3 DNA reads TGCAGCGTTGAACGGAGCGGGAGGGAGGTGGAGACCCAGTACTTC.

As concerns this clone: This likely traces to a read error, being one base from a far larger clone. This chain joins TRBV10-1 and TRBJ2-1, with 9 bases fitting TRBD2. Germline values: CDR1 WNHNN, CDR2 SYGVQD (reference sequence). CDR3 length equals 13 residues. CDR3 DNA sequence: TGCGCCAGCAGAGCGGGAGGTGGCAATGAGCGGTTCTTC. Translating gives CASRAGGGNERFF.

On this clone: A read error is the likely source, as a far larger clone sits one nucleotide away. The V call is TRBV28, the J call TRBJ2-1; 10 bases line up with TRBD1. The V and J ends lost 6 bases and 9 bases, in that order; junction bases with no gene match: 14. CDR3 length: 16 residues. Germline values: CDR1 MDHEN, CDR2 SYDVKM. The CDR3 DNA follows: TGTGCCAGCAGGTGGACAGGGGGTTATTCGTCGGCTGAGCAGTTCTTC. Protein: CASRWTGGYSSAEQFF.

This sequence joins TRBV5-1 and TRBJ2-1; D is perhaps TRBD1 or TRBD2 (5 bases each). The germline V gene has CDR1 SGHRS and CDR2 YFSETQ. Trimming took 1 base from V and 12 from J, leaving 17 bases between them. CDR3 length: 14 residues. In DNA form, the CDR3 reads TGCGCCAGCAGCTTGCAGGGACCTACCGTCGGGCAGTTCTTC. As protein: CASSLQGPTVGQFF.

This chain links TRBV28 with TRBJ2-7; a possible D gene is TRBD1 (6 bases). This CDR3 spans 16 amino acids. Germline lookup yields CDR1 MDHEN and CDR2 SYDVKM. V lost 4 bases and J lost 0, with 16 bases in between. Here the CDR3 DNA reads TGTGCCAGCAGTTCCCCGCGGACAGCCGACTCCTACGAGCAGTACTTC. Amino acids: CASSSPRTADSYEQYF.

This chain connects TRBV4-3 to TRBJ2-1, with TRBD2 as a possible D gene (6 bases). There are 13 residues in the CDR3. Between the trimmed V and J ends, which lost 1 base and 8 bases, there was a span of 9 bases. Germline V CDR1 and CDR2: LGHNA, YSLEER. CDR3 bases: TGCGCCAGCAGCCAAGCCGGGGACTATGAGCAGTTCTTC. Its protein is CASSQAGDYEQFF.

The table lists this clone with a few counts. This likely stems from a read error, as it lies one base from a far larger clone. The chain joins TRBV29-1 to TRBJ2-3; the D gene is possibly TRBD2 (6 bases). The ends were cut back, 4 bases at V and 2 bases at J, with 13 bases in the middle. The CDR3 consists of 14 residues. Germline V gene sequence: CDR1 SQVTM, CDR2 ANQGSEA. Here the CDR3 DNA reads TGCAGCGTTGGAGCGGGTACAGACACAGATACGCAGTATTTT. Amino acids: CSVGAGTDTDTQYF.

The rearrangement links TRBV2 to TRBJ2-7, with TRBD1 identical over 9 bases. The trim removed 7 bases at V and 5 bases at J, leaving 9 bases unmatched. Germline values: CDR1 SNHLY, CDR2 FYNNEI. The CDR3 is made up of 14 amino acids. Written as DNA, the CDR3 is TGTGCCAGCACCCTACAGGGGGCTAGGGACGAGCAGTACTTC. Amino acids: CASTLQGARDEQYF.

The chain links TRBV6-5 to TRBJ2-5; 11 bases align to TRBD2. The end of the DNA aligns better with TRBJ2-7, so the J call may be wrong. Germline CDR1 is MNHEY and CDR2 is SVGAGI. The CDR3 contains 15 residues. The CDR3 DNA follows: TGTGCCACACCCGGGGCTAGCGGGAGGTCCTACGAGCAGTACTTC. Residues: CATPGASGRSYEQYF.